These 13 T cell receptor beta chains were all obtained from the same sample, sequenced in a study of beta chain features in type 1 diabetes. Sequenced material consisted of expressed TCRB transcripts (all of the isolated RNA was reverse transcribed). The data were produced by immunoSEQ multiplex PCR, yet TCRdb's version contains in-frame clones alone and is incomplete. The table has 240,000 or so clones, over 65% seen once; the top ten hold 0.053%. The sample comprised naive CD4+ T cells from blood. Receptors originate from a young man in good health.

CDR3 amino acids: CASSTGTGGHEQYF. The CDR3 DNA is TGTGCCAGCAGCACCGGGACAGGGGGCCACGAGCAGTACTTC. The chain uses TRBV25-1 and TRBJ2-7; 12 positions agree with TRBD1. Looked up from germline, CDR1 is MGHDK and CDR2 is SYGVNS. The CDR3 is 14 residues long. Trimming removed 6 bases from V and 5 bases from J; junction bases left unmatched: 5.

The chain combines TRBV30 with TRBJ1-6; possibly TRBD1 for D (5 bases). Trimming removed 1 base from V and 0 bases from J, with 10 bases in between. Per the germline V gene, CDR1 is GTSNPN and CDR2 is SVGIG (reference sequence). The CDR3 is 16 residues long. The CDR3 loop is CAWSALRGSYNSPLHF. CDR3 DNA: TGTGCCTGGAGTGCCCTAAGGGGCTCCTATAATTCACCCCTCCACTTT.

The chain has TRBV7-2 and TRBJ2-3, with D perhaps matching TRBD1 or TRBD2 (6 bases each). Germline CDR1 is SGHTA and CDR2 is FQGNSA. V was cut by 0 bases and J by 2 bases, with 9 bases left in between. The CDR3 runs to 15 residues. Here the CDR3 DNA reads TGTGCCAGCAGCTTAGCGGGGGGCAACACAGATACGCAGTATTTT. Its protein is CASSLAGGNTDTQYF. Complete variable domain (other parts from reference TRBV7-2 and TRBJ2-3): GAGVSQSPSNKVTEKGKDVELRCDPISGHTALYWYRQSLGQGLEFLIYFQGNSAPDKSGLPSDRFSAERTGGSVSTLTIQRTQQEDSAVYLCASSLAGGNTDTQYFGPGTRLTVL.

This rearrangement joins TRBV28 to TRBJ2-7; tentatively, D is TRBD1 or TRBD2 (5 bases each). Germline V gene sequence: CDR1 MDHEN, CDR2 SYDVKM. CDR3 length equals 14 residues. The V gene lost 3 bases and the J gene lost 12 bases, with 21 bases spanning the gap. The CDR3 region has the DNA TGTGCCAGCAGTTTGGCCCTCGGGGATTCGGGACGGTACTTC. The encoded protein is CASSLALGDSGRYF.

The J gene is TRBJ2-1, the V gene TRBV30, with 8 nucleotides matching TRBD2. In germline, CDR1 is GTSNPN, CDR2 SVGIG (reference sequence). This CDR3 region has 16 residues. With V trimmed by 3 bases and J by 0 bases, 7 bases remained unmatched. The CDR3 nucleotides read TGTGCCTGGAGGGGACTGAGCGGGAGCTCCTACAATGAGCAGTTCTTC. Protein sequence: CAWRGLSGSSYNEQFF.

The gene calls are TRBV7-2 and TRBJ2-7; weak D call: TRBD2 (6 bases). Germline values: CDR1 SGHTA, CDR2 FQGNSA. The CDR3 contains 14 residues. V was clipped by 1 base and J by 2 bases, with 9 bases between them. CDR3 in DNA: TGTGCCAGCAGCTTAGGACTAGGTACCTACGAGCAGTACTTC. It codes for CASSLGLGTYEQYF.

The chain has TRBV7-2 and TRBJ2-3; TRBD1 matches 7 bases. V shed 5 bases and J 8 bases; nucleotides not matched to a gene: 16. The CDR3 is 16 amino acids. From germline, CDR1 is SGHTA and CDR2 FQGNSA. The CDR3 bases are TGTGCCAGCAGCCCAAATCCGACAGGGTGGATCACTACGCAGTATTTT. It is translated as CASSPNPTGWITTQYF.

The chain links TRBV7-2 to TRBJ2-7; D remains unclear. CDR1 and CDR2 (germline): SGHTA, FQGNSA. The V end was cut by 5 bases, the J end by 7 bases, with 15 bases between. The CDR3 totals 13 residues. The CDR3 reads CASSPDRRQEQYF. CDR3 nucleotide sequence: TGTGCCAGCAGCCCGGACCGACGGCAGGAGCAGTACTTC. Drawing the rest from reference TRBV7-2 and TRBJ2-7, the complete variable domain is GAGVSQSPSNKVTEKGKDVELRCDPISGHTALYWYRQSLGQGLEFLIYFQGNSAPDKSGLPSDRFSAERTGGSVSTLTIQRTQQEDSAVYLCASSPDRRQEQYFGPGTRLTVT.

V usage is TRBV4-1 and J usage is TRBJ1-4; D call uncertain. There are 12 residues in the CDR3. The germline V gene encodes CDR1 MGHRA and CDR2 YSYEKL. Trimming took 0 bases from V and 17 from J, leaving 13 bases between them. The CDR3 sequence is CASSQEVGVIFF. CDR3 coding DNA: TGCGCCAGCAGCCAAGAGGTCGGCGTAATATTTTTT.

This CDR3 is CAWSPQIRNTEAFF. CDR3 nucleotide sequence: TGTGCCTGGAGTCCACAAATCAGAAACACTGAAGCTTTCTTT. V usage is TRBV30 and J usage is TRBJ1-1; D call uncertain. Germline-derived CDR1 and CDR2 are GTSNPN and SVGIG (reference sequence). This CDR3 has 14 amino acids. Between the trimmed V and J ends, which lost 2 bases and 2 bases, there was a span of 12 bases.

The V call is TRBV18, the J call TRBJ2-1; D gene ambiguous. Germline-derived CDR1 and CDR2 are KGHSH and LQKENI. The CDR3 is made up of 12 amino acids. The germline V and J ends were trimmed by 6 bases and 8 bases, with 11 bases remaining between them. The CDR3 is CASSRRTDEQFF. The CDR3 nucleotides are TGTGCCAGCTCTCGCCGTACCGATGAGCAGTTCTTC. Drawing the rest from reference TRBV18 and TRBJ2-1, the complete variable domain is NAGVMQNPRHLVRRRGQEARLRCSPMKGHSHVYWYRQLPEEGLKFMVYLQKENIIDESGMPKERFSAEFPKEGPSILRIQQVVRGDSAAYFCASSRRTDEQFFGPGTRLTVL.

DNA of the CDR3: TGTGCCAGCAGACGGACGGGGAGCTCCTACAATGAGCAGTTCTTC. Translated, it gives CASRRTGSSYNEQFF. V is TRBV13 and J is TRBJ2-1, with D possibly TRBD2 on 5 matching bases. Germline V gene lookup returns CDR1 PRHDT and CDR2 FYEKMQ (reference sequence). The ends were cut back, 6 bases at V and 0 bases at J, with 12 bases in the middle. The CDR3 contains 15 residues.

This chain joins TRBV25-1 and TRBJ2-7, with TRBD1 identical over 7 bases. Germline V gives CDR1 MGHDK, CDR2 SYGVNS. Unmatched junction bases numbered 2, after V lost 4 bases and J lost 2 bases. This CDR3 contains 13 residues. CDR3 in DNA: TGTGCCAGCAGTGGAACAGGGGCCTACGAGCAGTACTTC. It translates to CASSGTGAYEQYF.